The sequence of this TCR beta chain was determined in a study of blood T cell repertoires in COVID-19. Repertoires were generated with immunoSEQ multiplex PCR, while TCRdb's copy carries only in-frame clones and drops some. The sample holds 240,000 or so clones; about four fifths are singletons and the top ten take 3.4%. This CDR3 has 14 residues. Germline V gene data show CDR1 as LNHDA and CDR2 as SQIVND (reference sequence). Deletions cut 3 bases from V and 3 bases from J, with 8 bases between. This clone appeared many times. Other DNA sequences of this sample code for an identical CDR3. Source material: peripheral blood. This clonotype was obtained from a woman younger than 35 with acute or convalescent COVID-19. The chain uses TRBV19 and TRBJ2-2; D may be TRBD2 (6 bases). DNA for the CDR3: TGTGCCAGTAGTATGTGGGGGGACACCGGGGAGCTGTTTTTT. Translating it yields CASSMWGDTGELFF.